Listed below are T cell receptor beta chains from one sample, sequenced in a study of shared clonotypes between healthy human individuals. The assay was immunoSEQ multiplex PCR, and TCRdb's table has in-frame clones only and misses some. The sample holds about half a million clones, approximately 82% seen once. The sample was PBMCs. These receptors were obtained from a middle-aged woman in good health. Some clones in this sample may be carry-over from other donors' samples. Each CDR3 is given with its conserved first and last residue. A D gene is named only where the DNA matches it firmly. The size of a clone is reported for some rows only, either as once, few or many, or as a class for expanded clones.

>TRBV5-6|TRBJ1-3|once|TRBD1
TGTGCCAGCAGTCCTACAGGGGGCACTGGAAACACCATATATTTT
CASSPTGGTGNTIYF
>TRBV2|TRBJ2-1|NA|TRBD2
TGTGCCAGCAGATGGCTAGCGGGAGTCAGTGAGCAGTTCTTC
CASRWLAGVSEQFF
>TRBV11-3|TRBJ1-5|NA|TRBD1
TGTGCCAGCAGCGGGGACAGGACAAATCAGCCCCAGCATTTT
CASSGDRTNQPQHF
>TRBV7-3|TRBJ1-1|NA|NA
TGTGCCAGCAGCACCACAACGAACACTGAAGCTTTCTTT
CASSTTTNTEAFF
>TRBV5-1|TRBJ2-5|NA|NA
TGCGCCAGCAGCTTGACTGCCGGGGAGACCCAGTACTTC
CASSLTAGETQYF
>TRBV2|TRBJ2-1|NA|TRBD2
TGTGCCACAGGACTAGCGGGAGTTGTAGGCGAGCAGTTCTTC
CATGLAGVVGEQFF
>TRBV11-2|TRBJ2-1|NA|TRBD2
TGTGCCAGCAGCCCTCCCCGGCGGACTAGCGGAGTCTACAATGAGCAGTTCTTC
CASSPPRRTSGVYNEQFF
>TRBV11-1|TRBJ2-1|NA|TRBD1
TGTGCCAGCAGCCTAGAGATGATGGGACAGGGGGCAGGGGATGAGCAGTTCTTC
CASSLEMMGQGAGDEQFF
>TRBV27|TRBJ2-7|NA|NA
TGTGCCAGCAGTTCTGGTGGTGAAAAATACGAGCAGTACTTC
CASSSGGEKYEQYF
>TRBV7-9|TRBJ2-5|NA|NA
TGTGCCAGCAGCTTAGCGTTTGGGGATCAAGAGACCCAGTACTTC
CASSLAFGDQETQYF
>TRBV10-3|TRBJ1-6|NA|NA
TGTGCCATCAGTGAGTCAACCTACAGGGCCCATAATTCACCCCTCCACTTT
CAISESTYRAHNSPLHF
>TRBV6-5|TRBJ2-5|once|NA
TGTGCCAGCAGGAGACAGCAAGAGACCCAGTACTTC
CASRRQQETQYF
>TRBV2|TRBJ1-4|once|NA
TGTGCCAGCTCGACCGTTCGGGAACTGTTTTTT
CASSTVRELFF
>TRBV2|TRBJ1-5|NA|TRBD1
TGTGCCAGCAGTTTTGGACAGGGTGGGTCGCCCCAGCATTTT
CASSFGQGGSPQHF
>TRBV23-1|TRBJ1-5|NA|TRBD1
TGCGCCGGAGGGAGGGGACAGTTAAATCAGCCCCAGCATTTT
CAGGRGQLNQPQHF
>TRBV6-5|TRBJ2-1|NA|TRBD2
TGTGCCAGCAGCCGACAGGCGGGAGGGTACAATGAGCAGTTCTTC
CASSRQAGGYNEQFF
>TRBV5-1|TRBJ2-3|NA|NA
TGCGCCAGCAGCTTGGGGGGAGAGGTAGATACGCAGTATTTT
CASSLGGEVDTQYF
>TRBV10-3|TRBJ2-5|NA|TRBD2
TGTGCCATCAGTGATGAGCGGGGAGAGACCCAGTACTTC
CAISDERGETQYF
>TRBV28|TRBJ1-5|once|NA
TGTGCCAGCAGTTTAACCACAGACAATCAGCCCCAGCATTTT
CASSLTTDNQPQHF
>TRBV18|TRBJ2-2|NA|NA
TGTGCCAGCTCACCATCCTCGAACACCGGGGAGCTGTTTTTT
CASSPSSNTGELFF
>TRBV10-3|TRBJ2-1|NA|TRBD2
TGTGCCATCAGTGAGTCGACCCTAGCGGGAGGCTCCAATGAGCAGTTCTTC
CAISESTLAGGSNEQFF
>TRBV10-3|TRBJ2-1|few|TRBD1
TGTGCCATCACTCAGGGGGCGCAGGTTAATGAGCAGTTCTTC
CAITQGAQVNEQFF
>TRBV18|TRBJ2-3|NA|NA
TGTGCCAGCTCATTCCTACCGGGACCCCGGGGCACAGATACGCAGTATTTT
CASSFLPGPRGTDTQYF
>TRBV6-6|TRBJ1-1|NA|TRBD1
TGTGCCAGCACCTTATCCTCAGGGGGGGCTGAAGCTTTCTTT
CASTLSSGGAEAFF
>TRBV20-1|TRBJ1-1|NA|NA
TGCAGTGCTAGGGAGGACACTGAAGCTTTCTTT
CSAREDTEAFF
>TRBV6-1|TRBJ2-2|NA|TRBD1
TGTGCCAGCAGGGGACAGGGGTACACCGGGGAGCTGTTTTTT
CASRGQGYTGELFF
>TRBV29-1|TRBJ1-2|many|NA
TGCAGCGTCGGAGGGACAATAACCGGAGGAGGCTACACCTTC
CSVGGTITGGGYTF
>TRBV7-2|TRBJ2-3|NA|NA
TGTGCCAGCAGCTTATATCGGGATACGCAGTATTTT
CASSLYRDTQYF
>TRBV5-1|TRBJ1-1|NA|NA
TGCGCCAGCAGCTTGGCCCAGGGAGGCATCACTGAAGCTTTCTTT
CASSLAQGGITEAFF
>TRBV28|TRBJ2-7|NA|NA
TGTGCCAGCAGTCGACCTTCGACAGCCTCCTACGAGCAGTACTTC
CASSRPSTASYEQYF
>TRBV27|TRBJ2-3|once|NA
TGTGCCAGCAGTCGGAGAGGGTACAGCACAGATACGCAGTATTTT
CASSRRGYSTDTQYF
>TRBV20-1|TRBJ2-7|NA|NA
TGCAGTGCTAGGGCGACAGGGAGGCCGTACTTC
CSARATGRPYF
>TRBV28|TRBJ2-3|many|NA
TGTGCCAGCAGTTTCCGGCCAAGAGATACGCAGTATTTT
CASSFRPRDTQYF
>TRBV10-1|TRBJ1-4|once|NA
TGCGCCAGCAGTGCCCGGACAGTCAATGAAAAACTGTTTTTT
CASSARTVNEKLFF
>TRBV6-1|TRBJ2-7|NA|NA
TGTGCCAGCAGTGCAGGGGACGAGCAGTACTTC
CASSAGDEQYF
>TRBV5-1|TRBJ2-1|NA|TRBD2
TGCGCCAGCAGCTTCGCACTAGCGGGAAATGAGCAGTTCTTC
CASSFALAGNEQFF
>TRBV7-9|TRBJ1-3|few|NA
TGTGCCAGCAGCCCCGATATTTCGCCAAACACCATATATTTT
CASSPDISPNTIYF
>TRBV20-1|TRBJ2-4|NA|NA
TGCAGTGCTGTAGCCAAAAACATTCAGTACTTC
CSAVAKNIQYF
>TRBV10-3|TRBJ1-2|few|NA
TGTGCCATCAAGCGGGACTCCTCAAAGGATGGCTACACCTTC
CAIKRDSSKDGYTF
>TRBV7-2|TRBJ2-6|few|NA
TGTGCCAGCAGCCGTGAAGGGACCTCTGGGGCCAACGTCCTGACTTTC
CASSREGTSGANVLTF
>TRBV19|TRBJ2-7|NA|TRBD2
TGTGCCAGTAGTACCCCACGACTAGCGGGAGGGAACTACGAGCAGTACTTC
CASSTPRLAGGNYEQYF